Presented here are 32 T cell receptor beta chains from one specimen sequenced in a study of blood T cell repertoires in COVID-19. Sequenced by immunoSEQ multiplex PCR; TCRdb stores in-frame clones only, minus some. The sample lists 200,000 to 250,000 clones, around 84% occurring once. Sequencing input: peripheral blood. These receptors all come from a man aged 30 to 39 with active or convalescent COVID-19.

The V gene is TRBV7-2, the J gene TRBJ2-1; maybe TRBD1 (5 bases). Germline V gene sequence: CDR1 SGHTA, CDR2 FQGNSA. With 1 base removed from V and 8 bases from J, the gap between germline ends came to 15 bases. This CDR3 comprises 15 residues. CDR3 residues: CASSLGPGRMDEQFF. CDR3 nucleotides: TGTGCCAGCAGCTTAGGGCCAGGGCGGATGGATGAGCAGTTCTTC. Combining the CDR3 with reference TRBV7-2 and TRBJ2-1 gives the whole variable domain GAGVSQSPSNKVTEKGKDVELRCDPISGHTALYWYRQSLGQGLEFLIYFQGNSAPDKSGLPSDRFSAERTGGSVSTLTIQRTQQEDSAVYLCASSLGPGRMDEQFFGPGTRLTVL.

The chain combines TRBV6-6 with TRBJ2-1, with D possibly being TRBD2 (6 bases). This CDR3 is built from 13 residues. V gave up 4 bases and J gave up 11 bases, with 15 bases separating them. Germline V lookup: CDR1 MNHNY, CDR2 SVGAGI (reference sequence). CDR3 in amino acids: CASSWGTAVKQFF. The CDR3 coding sequence is TGTGCCAGCAGTTGGGGGACTGCCGTTAAGCAGTTCTTC.

Comment on this clone: The junction and the germline gene differ at one end; a read error may be behind it. This rearrangement joins TRBV6-6 to TRBJ2-7; no reliable D call. Germline V gene lookup returns CDR1 MNHNY and CDR2 SVGAGI (reference sequence). The CDR3 spans 15 residues. The CDR3 reads CASSDSPIGIGEQYF. The CDR3 region has the DNA TGTGCCAGCAGTGACTCCCCGATCGGTATCGGCGAGCAGTACTTC.

The chain combines TRBV9 with TRBJ2-1; D gene ambiguous. V was clipped by 4 bases and J by 6 bases, with 11 bases between them. The CDR3 covers 13 residues. Germline assignment: CDR1 SGDLS and CDR2 YYNGEE. The CDR3 region has the DNA TGTGCCAGCAGCCTCAGTTGGGCCAATGAGCAGTTCTTC. Translation: CASSLSWANEQFF. The complete variable domain, with remaining parts taken from reference TRBV9 and TRBJ2-1, reads DSGVTQTPKHLITATGQRVTLRCSPRSGDLSVYWYQQSLDQGLQFLIQYYNGEERAKGNILERFSAQQFPDLHSELNLSSLELGDSALYFCASSLSWANEQFFGPGTRLTVL.

The chain employs TRBV4-3 and TRBJ1-1; D ambiguous. CDR1 is LGHNA and CDR2 is YSLEER in the germline V gene. There are 17 residues in the CDR3. V was trimmed by 1 base and J by 0 bases, leaving 15 bases between them. CDR3 sequence (DNA): TGCGCCAGCAGCCAAGGGATCCGGGGTGGGATGAACACTGAAGCTTTCTTT. Residues: CASSQGIRGGMNTEAFF.

This sequence joins TRBV6-5 and TRBJ1-1, with a possible D match to TRBD1 (5 bases). This CDR3 comprises 13 residues. Germline V lookup: CDR1 MNHEY, CDR2 SVGAGI. Trimming took off 4 bases at V and 4 bases at J, with 10 bases between the two ends. CDR3 sequence reads: CASSSSGGTEAFF. Here the CDR3 DNA reads TGTGCCAGCAGTTCTTCCGGGGGCACTGAAGCTTTCTTT.

V and J are TRBV29-1 and TRBJ1-1, with no clear D. The CDR3 has 15 residues. V was clipped by 2 bases and J by 0 bases, with 13 bases between them. Germline V CDR1 and CDR2: SQVTM, ANQGSEA. CDR3 bases: TGCAGCGTTGAATGGAACAGTAGAATGAACACTGAAGCTTTCTTT. As protein: CSVEWNSRMNTEAFF.

This clone has only one observation. The chain links TRBV4-2 to TRBJ2-7, with D possibly TRBD2 on 6 matching bases. The CDR3 runs 14 residues. Germline CDR1 LGHNA, CDR2 YNFKEQ. The germline V and J ends were trimmed by 0 bases and 3 bases, with 9 bases remaining between them. Written as DNA, the CDR3 is TGTGCCAGCAGCCAAGATAGCGGAGACTACGAGCAGTACTTC. Amino acid sequence: CASSQDSGDYEQYF.

The rearrangement links TRBV4-3 to TRBJ1-1; D is uncertain. Germline V gives CDR1 LGHNA, CDR2 YSLEER. This CDR3 is 13 amino acids long. The germline V and J ends were trimmed by 0 bases and 8 bases, with 10 bases remaining between them. This CDR3 is CASSQDRSMEAFF. In DNA form, the CDR3 reads TGCGCCAGCAGCCAAGATAGATCCATGGAAGCTTTCTTT.

The V gene is TRBV11-2, the J gene TRBJ2-5; 8 nucleotides match TRBD2. The CDR3 covers 16 residues. Germline V gives CDR1 SGHAT, CDR2 FQNNGV. J lost 5 bases, V lost 2 bases, and 10 bases had no gene match. The CDR3 loop reads CASSLSGGPLRETQYF. The CDR3 DNA reads as TGTGCCAGCAGCTTATCGGGAGGGCCGCTTCGGGAGACCCAGTACTTC.

The J gene is TRBJ1-1, the V gene TRBV28; maybe TRBD1 (5 bases). Germline-derived CDR1 and CDR2 are MDHEN and SYDVKM. This CDR3 spans 12 amino acids. Trimming took off 2 bases at V and 7 bases at J, with 8 bases between the two ends. The CDR3 DNA follows: TGTGCCAGCAGTTTAAGGGGCAGTGAAGCTTTCTTT. This gives the protein CASSLRGSEAFF.

The chain uses TRBV2 and TRBJ1-4; D possibly corresponds to TRBD1 (6 bases). This CDR3 has 19 residues. From germline, CDR1 is SNHLY and CDR2 FYNNEI. Trimming took off 4 bases at V and 4 bases at J, with 25 bases between the two ends. The chain's CDR3 is CASSASRDTGQANNEKLFF. CDR3 coding DNA: TGTGCCAGCAGTGCCAGCCGGGACACCGGCCAAGCTAATAATGAAAAACTGTTTTTT.

The chain has TRBV5-4 and TRBJ2-2; D may be TRBD2 (5 bases). Per germline, CDR1 SGHNT and CDR2 YYREEE (reference sequence). This CDR3 has 14 amino acids. V lost 0 bases and J lost 5, with 8 bases in between. CDR3 sequence: CASSLERRTGELFF. DNA for the CDR3: TGTGCCAGCAGCTTGGAGCGGAGGACCGGGGAGCTGTTTTTT. Full variable domain (remainder filled in from reference TRBV5-4 and TRBJ2-2): ETGVTQSPTHLIKTRGQQVTLRCSSQSGHNTVSWYQQALGQGPQFIFQYYREEENGRGNFPPRFSGLQFPNYSSELNVNALELDDSALYLCASSLERRTGELFFGEGSRLTVL.

This rearrangement joins TRBV25-1 to TRBJ1-2, with D uncertain. Germline assignment: CDR1 MGHDK and CDR2 SYGVNS. Trimming took 3 bases from V and 10 from J, leaving 12 bases between them. This CDR3 has 12 residues. In nucleotides, the CDR3 is TGTGCCAGCAGTGAGCACCGGGAGGTCTACACCTTC. Translated, it gives CASSEHREVYTF.

The rearrangement joins TRBV11-2 to TRBJ2-3; tentatively, D is TRBD1 (6 bases). In germline, CDR1 is SGHAT, CDR2 FQNNGV. This CDR3 comprises 15 residues. Trimming took off 5 bases at V and 2 bases at J, with 14 bases between the two ends. The CDR3 DNA reads TGTGCCAGCAGCCAAGGGGGAACACTCACAGATACGCAGTATTTT. Translated, it gives CASSQGGTLTDTQYF.

The J gene is TRBJ2-3, the V gene TRBV5-1; possibly TRBD2 for D (6 bases). The CDR3 has 14 amino acids. The germline V gene encodes CDR1 SGHRS and CDR2 YFSETQ. Trimming took off 2 bases at V and 1 base at J, with 8 bases between the two ends. This CDR3 reads CASSLPSGTDTQYF. The CDR3 DNA reads as TGCGCCAGCAGCTTACCTAGCGGCACAGATACGCAGTATTTT.

The chain couples TRBV28 to TRBJ2-5, with D unclear. V was trimmed by 5 bases and J by 5 bases, leaving 15 bases between them. There are 14 residues in the CDR3. Looked up from germline, CDR1 is MDHEN and CDR2 is SYDVKM. The CDR3 protein is CASSPSAEAETQYF. Written as DNA, the CDR3 is TGTGCCAGCAGTCCGAGTGCTGAGGCGGAGACCCAGTACTTC.

The CDR3 loop reads CASSQDLRVWDEQFF. The CDR3 coding sequence is TGCGCCAGCAGCCAAGATTTGCGGGTCTGGGATGAGCAGTTCTTC. This sequence joins TRBV4-1 and TRBJ2-1; possible D gene TRBD2, 5 bases. Looked up from germline, CDR1 is MGHRA and CDR2 is YSYEKL. Deletions cut 0 bases from V and 8 bases from J, with 14 bases between. This CDR3 has 15 residues.

This chain links TRBV28 with TRBJ1-6; D is uncertain. Germline V CDR1 and CDR2: MDHEN, SYDVKM. V lost 7 bases and J 0 bases, leaving 13 bases between the germline ends. The CDR3 has 16 residues. The CDR3 DNA is TGTGCCAGCAATTATGGCGGGAGCTCCTATAATTCACCCCTCCACTTT. Amino acids: CASNYGGSSYNSPLHF.

The DNA of the CDR3 is TGTGCCAGCAGCTTAGGAGGGACAGGAGCCGAAACTTTCTTT. Protein sequence: CASSLGGTGAETFF. The chain carries TRBV7-9 and TRBJ1-1; TRBD1 matches 8 bases. Germline V gives CDR1 SEHNR, CDR2 FQNEAQ (reference sequence). The CDR3 covers 14 residues. Unmatched junction bases numbered 10, after V lost 1 base and J lost 12 bases.

The chain carries TRBV7-2 and TRBJ2-7; D remains ambiguous. V lost 2 bases to trimming and J lost 7 bases, with 12 bases between them. The CDR3 length is 13 residues. Germline CDR1 SGHTA, CDR2 FQGNSA. CDR3 protein: CASSLYQVREQYF. CDR3 DNA: TGTGCCAGCAGCTTATATCAGGTCCGGGAGCAGTACTTC.

This chain connects TRBV5-4 to TRBJ1-2, with 7 bases identical to TRBD1. The CDR3 is 13 amino acids. V trimming: 3 bases; J trimming: 4 bases; junction bases outside the gene matches: 3. From germline, CDR1 is SGHNT and CDR2 YYREEE (reference sequence). The DNA of the CDR3 is TGTGCCAGCAGCTCGGACAGGAGCTATGGCTACACCTTC. It is translated as CASSSDRSYGYTF.

This clone was picked up one time. The chain joins TRBV9 to TRBJ1-3; unclear D gene. The CDR3 covers 16 residues. The V gene's germline CDR1 is SGDLS and CDR2 YYNGEE. The V gene lost 4 bases and the J gene lost 3 bases, with 17 bases spanning the gap. Here the CDR3 reads CASSPRRLTSGNTIYF. DNA of the CDR3: TGTGCCAGCAGCCCCCGCAGGCTAACCAGTGGAAACACCATATATTTT.

Only one count was recorded for this clone. The chain has TRBV24-1 and TRBJ1-5; D possibly corresponds to TRBD1 (5 bases). Trimming removed 6 bases from V and 0 bases from J, with 11 bases in between. CDR3 length equals 15 residues. CDR1 and CDR2 from the germline V gene are KGHDR and SFDVKD. CDR3 loop: CATSIDSYSNQPQHF. The CDR3 region has the DNA TGTGCCACCAGTATCGACAGTTATAGCAATCAGCCCCAGCATTTT.

V usage is TRBV2 and J usage is TRBJ1-4; 10 bases are shared with TRBD1. CDR1 and CDR2 (germline): SNHLY, FYNNEI. The CDR3 is made up of 15 amino acids. V lost 7 bases, J lost 8 bases, and 10 bases stayed unmatched. For the CDR3, the DNA is TGTGCCAGCAACTATAGGGGGACAGGGGTAGAAAAACTGTTTTTT. Residues: CASNYRGTGVEKLFF.

This chain uses TRBV7-8 with TRBJ2-5; 9 positions match TRBD1. CDR3 length: 15 amino acids. V gave up 5 bases and J gave up 4 bases; unmatched junction bases: 8. Germline V gives CDR1 SGHVS, CDR2 FQNEAQ. The CDR3 bases are TGTGCCAGCAGCCATTTGACAGGGGGAATAGAGACCCAGTACTTC. Encoded protein: CASSHLTGGIETQYF.

The V gene is TRBV27, the J gene TRBJ1-2; 7 nucleotides match TRBD1. J lost 4 bases, V lost 5 bases, and 10 bases had no gene match. The V gene's germline CDR1 is MNHEY and CDR2 SMNVEV (reference sequence). The CDR3 sequence is 15 residues long. The DNA for the CDR3 is TGTGCCAGCAGTGCGCGACAGGGCTCCACCTATGGCTACACCTTC. Protein sequence: CASSARQGSTYGYTF.

The rearrangement uses TRBV7-9 and TRBJ1-5; D perhaps matches TRBD1 (6 bases). Germline CDR1 SEHNR, CDR2 FQNEAQ (reference sequence). V was shortened by 5 bases and J by 15 bases, with 17 bases between the two germline ends. The CDR3 totals 12 residues. This CDR3 is CASSLEAGQPHF. The CDR3 DNA reads as TGTGCCAGCAGCCTCGAAGCCGGACAGCCGCATTTT.

The chain combines TRBV7-9 with TRBJ1-4; D may be TRBD1 (6 bases). This CDR3 contains 15 residues. Germline CDR1 is SEHNR and CDR2 is FQNEAQ (reference sequence). V was clipped by 5 bases and J by 2 bases, with 12 bases between them. CDR3 in DNA: TGTGCCAGCAGCATCCGGGGGGCTACTAATGAAAAACTGTTTTTT. Amino acid sequence: CASSIRGATNEKLFF.

The chain links TRBV19 to TRBJ1-2; possibly TRBD1 for D (5 bases). CDR1 LNHDA and CDR2 SQIVND come from the germline V gene (reference sequence). V lost 8 bases and J lost 3, with 10 bases in between. The CDR3 length is 12 residues. CDR3 nucleotides: TGTGCCAGTCGCAGGGAAGACTATGGCTACACCTTC. Translation: CASRREDYGYTF.

J is TRBJ1-1 and V is TRBV7-9; TRBD1 is a possible D gene (6 bases). Between the trimmed V and J ends, which lost 2 bases and 10 bases, there was a span of 20 bases. The CDR3 spans 15 residues. Germline CDR1 is SEHNR and CDR2 is FQNEAQ (reference sequence). The CDR3 protein is CASSLPADRALTAFF. CDR3 bases: TGTGCCAGCAGCTTACCTGCGGACAGAGCCCTTACAGCTTTCTTT.

The rearrangement joins TRBV7-9 to TRBJ2-7; TRBD1 matches at 7 bases. CDR1 is SEHNR and CDR2 is FQNEAQ in the germline V gene (reference sequence). The CDR3 is 16 residues long. J gave up 1 base and V 8 bases, and 14 bases lay outside the gene matches. This CDR3 reads CASEGQTSTFSYEQYF. In DNA, the CDR3 is TGTGCCAGCGAGGGACAGACCAGTACCTTTTCCTACGAGCAGTACTTC. Full variable domain (missing parts from reference TRBV7-9 and TRBJ2-7): DTGVSQNPRHKITKRGQNVTFRCDPISEHNRLYWYRQTLGQGPEFLTYFQNEAQLEKSRLLSDRFSAERPKGSFSTLEIQRTEQGDSAMYLCASEGQTSTFSYEQYFGPGTRLTVT.